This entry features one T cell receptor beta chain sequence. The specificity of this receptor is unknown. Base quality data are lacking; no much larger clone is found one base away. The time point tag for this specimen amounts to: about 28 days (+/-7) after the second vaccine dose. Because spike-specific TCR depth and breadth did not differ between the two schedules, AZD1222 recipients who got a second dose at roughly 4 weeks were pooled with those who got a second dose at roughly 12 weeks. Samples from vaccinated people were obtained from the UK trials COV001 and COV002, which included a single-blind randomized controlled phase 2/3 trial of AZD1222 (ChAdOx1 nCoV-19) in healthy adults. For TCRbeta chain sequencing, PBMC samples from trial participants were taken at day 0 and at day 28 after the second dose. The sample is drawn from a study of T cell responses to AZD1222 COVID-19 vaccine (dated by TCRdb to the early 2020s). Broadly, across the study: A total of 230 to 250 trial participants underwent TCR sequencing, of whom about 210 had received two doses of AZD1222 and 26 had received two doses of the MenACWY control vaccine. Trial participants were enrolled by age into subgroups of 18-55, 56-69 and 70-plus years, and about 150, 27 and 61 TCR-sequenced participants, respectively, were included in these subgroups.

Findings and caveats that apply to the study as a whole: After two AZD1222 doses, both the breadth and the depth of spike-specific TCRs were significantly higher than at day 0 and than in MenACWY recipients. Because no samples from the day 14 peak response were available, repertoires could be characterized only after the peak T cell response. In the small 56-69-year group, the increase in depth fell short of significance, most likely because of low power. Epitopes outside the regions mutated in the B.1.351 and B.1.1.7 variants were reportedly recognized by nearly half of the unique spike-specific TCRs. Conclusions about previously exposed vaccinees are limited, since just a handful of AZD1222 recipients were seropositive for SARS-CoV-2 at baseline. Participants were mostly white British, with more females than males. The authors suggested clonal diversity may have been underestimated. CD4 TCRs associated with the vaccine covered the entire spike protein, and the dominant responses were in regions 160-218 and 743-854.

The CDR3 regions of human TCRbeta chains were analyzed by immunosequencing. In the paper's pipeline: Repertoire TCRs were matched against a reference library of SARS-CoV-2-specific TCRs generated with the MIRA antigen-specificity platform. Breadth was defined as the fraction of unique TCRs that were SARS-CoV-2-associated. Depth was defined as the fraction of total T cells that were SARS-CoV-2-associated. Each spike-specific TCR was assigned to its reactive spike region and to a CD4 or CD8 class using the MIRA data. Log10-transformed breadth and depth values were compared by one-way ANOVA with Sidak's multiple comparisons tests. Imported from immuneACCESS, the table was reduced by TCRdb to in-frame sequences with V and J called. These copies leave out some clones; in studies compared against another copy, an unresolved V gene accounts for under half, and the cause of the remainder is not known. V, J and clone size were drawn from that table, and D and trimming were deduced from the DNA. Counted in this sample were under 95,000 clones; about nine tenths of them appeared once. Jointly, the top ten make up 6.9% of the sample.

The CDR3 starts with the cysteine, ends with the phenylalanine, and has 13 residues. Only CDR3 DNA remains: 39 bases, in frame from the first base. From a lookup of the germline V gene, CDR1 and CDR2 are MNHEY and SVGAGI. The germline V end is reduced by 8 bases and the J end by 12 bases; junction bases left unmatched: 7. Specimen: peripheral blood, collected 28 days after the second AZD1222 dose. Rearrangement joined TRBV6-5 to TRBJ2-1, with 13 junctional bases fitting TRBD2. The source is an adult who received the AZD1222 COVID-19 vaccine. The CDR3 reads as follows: CASWTSGRPGQFF. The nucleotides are TGTGCCAGCTGGACTAGCGGGAGACCGGGGCAGTTCTTC.